This record looks at one T cell receptor (beta chain) sequence and its context. This table comes from immunoSEQ multiplex PCR, and its TCRdb copy is limited to in-frame clones, with some not included. The sample lists about 97,000 clones; about 86% were seen once. Per the germline V gene, CDR1 is KGHDR and CDR2 is SFDVKD. The CDR3 contains 13 residues. The V end lost 4 bases, the J end lost 2 bases, and 8 bases lay between the germline ends. The data are from a study of T cell responses to AZD1222 COVID-19 vaccine. The sequencing here drew on peripheral blood, taken on day 0 of AZD1222 vaccination. This receptor was obtained from an adult in good health. The chain is built from TRBV24-1 and TRBJ2-7; no reliable D call. The CDR3 reads CATSESTTYEQYF. Here the CDR3 DNA reads TGTGCCACCAGTGAATCCACAACCTACGAGCAGTACTTC.